A selection of T cell receptor beta chains follows, all from one sample in a study. In TCRdb, the RT-PCR reads were re-called with MiXCR into one record per CDR3 protein. This sample has 650,000 to 800,000 distinct CDR3 sequences; 14% occur once, and the top ten carry roughly 4%. The sample was memory CD4+ T cells from blood. Receptor source: a female donor in good health, serving as a healthy control. Both conserved end residues are part of each CDR3. D genes are given only for firm matches. Size values are once, few and many counts, or a class for expanded clones, and some rows have none.

size: many
V: TRBV5-5
D: TRBD2
J: TRBJ2-7
DNA: TGTGCCAGCAGCTCCCGGCCTAGCGGGAGTTTTATTGGACTGGACTACGAGCAGTACTTC
CDR3: CASSSRPSGSFIGLDYEQYF

size: many
V: TRBV29-1
D: TRBD1
J: TRBJ2-2
DNA: TGCAGCGTTAGGGGGACAGGGGGAACCGGGGAGCTGTTTTTT
CDR3: CSVRGTGGTGELFF

size: few
V: TRBV7-9
D: -
J: TRBJ1-5
DNA: TGTGCCAGCAGCTTAGCCCTCCGTACTCAGCCCCAGCATTTT
CDR3: CASSLALRTQPQHF

size: -
V: TRBV3-1
D: -
J: TRBJ1-1
DNA: TGTGCCAGCAGCCAAGGCGAGGGGAATTCTGAAGCTTTCTTT
CDR3: CASSQGEGNSEAFF

size: -
V: TRBV6-2/TRBV6-3
D: -
J: TRBJ1-5
DNA: TGTGCCAGCAGTGAACCGCGACCAGATCAGCCCCAGCATTTT
CDR3: CASSEPRPDQPQHF

size: few
V: TRBV5-1
D: -
J: TRBJ2-3
DNA: TGCGCCAGCAGCTTGATCTGGGGGGAAGATACGCAGTATTTT
CDR3: CASSLIWGEDTQYF

size: -
V: TRBV16
D: -
J: TRBJ1-4
DNA: TGTGCCAGCAGCCAATCGGTGCCCCCGGATGGAAAACTGTTTTTT
CDR3: CASSQSVPPDGKLFF

size: -
V: TRBV10-3
D: -
J: TRBJ1-2
DNA: TGTGCCATCAGTGAATTGAACCCGGGAGGAGCTAACTATGGCTACACCTTC
CDR3: CAISELNPGGANYGYTF

size: many
V: TRBV6-5
D: -
J: TRBJ1-1
DNA: TGTGCCAGCAGTTCTTCCTACCGGGAGGGCGAAGCTTTCTTT
CDR3: CASSSSYREGEAFF

size: -
V: TRBV28
D: -
J: TRBJ1-6
DNA: TGTGCCAGCATAAGGGCGAATTATAATTCACCCCTCCACTTT
CDR3: CASIRANYNSPLHF

size: few
V: TRBV10-3
D: TRBD2
J: TRBJ2-1
DNA: TGTGCCTCAACCGGGACTAGGGCCTACAATGAGCAGTTCTTC
CDR3: CASTGTRAYNEQFF

size: many
V: TRBV5-1
D: TRBD1
J: TRBJ1-6
DNA: TGCGCCAGCAGCTCGGGTCTCGGTACAGGGGCGGATTCACCCCTCCACTTT
CDR3: CASSSGLGTGADSPLHF

size: many
V: TRBV20-1
D: TRBD2
J: TRBJ2-3
DNA: TGCAGTGCTGCCCGAAGCGGGGGGATCGTAGATACGCAGTATTTT
CDR3: CSAARSGGIVDTQYF

size: -
V: TRBV3-1
D: TRBD1
J: TRBJ2-5
DNA: TGTGCCAGCAGCCTAGCTCGGGACAGCACCCTGGGGACCCAGTACTTC
CDR3: CASSLARDSTLGTQYF

size: many
V: TRBV7-9
D: -
J: TRBJ1-5
DNA: TGTGCCAGCAGCTCGGACGGTCGTAGCAATCAGCCCCAGCATTTT
CDR3: CASSSDGRSNQPQHF

size: -
V: TRBV16
D: -
J: TRBJ2-1
DNA: TGTGCCAGCAGCCAATCGGCGACTAGATCGGGTGAGCAGTTCTTC
CDR3: CASSQSATRSGEQFF

size: many
V: TRBV10-3
D: TRBD2
J: TRBJ2-2
DNA: TGTGCCATCAGAAGCGGGATAGGAACCGGGGAGCTGTTTTTT
CDR3: CAIRSGIGTGELFF

size: -
V: TRBV7-9
D: -
J: TRBJ2-6
DNA: TGTGCCAGCAGCTACTCCCGATGGCGGGGAGCCGGGGCCAACGTCCTGACTTTC
CDR3: CASSYSRWRGAGANVLTF

size: -
V: TRBV5-1
D: -
J: TRBJ2-3
DNA: TGCGCCAGCAGCTTTGAGGGCACAGATACGCAGTATTTT
CDR3: CASSFEGTDTQYF

size: few
V: TRBV28
D: -
J: TRBJ1-2
DNA: TGTGCCAGCAGTTTTAAGGGGGTTGGCTACACCTTC
CDR3: CASSFKGVGYTF

size: -
V: TRBV12-5
D: -
J: TRBJ2-5
DNA: TGTGCTAGTGGTCAACCAAACCCGATTACAGGGCCCCAAGAGACCCAGTACTTC
CDR3: CASGQPNPITGPQETQYF

size: few
V: TRBV28
D: -
J: TRBJ2-1
DNA: TGTGCCAGCAGCCGTACAGGGTACGATGAGCAGTTCTTC
CDR3: CASSRTGYDEQFF

size: -
V: TRBV25-1
D: -
J: TRBJ2-7
DNA: TGTGCCAGCAGTGAATCACAGTGGAGCTCCTACGAGCAGTACTTC
CDR3: CASSESQWSSYEQYF

size: few
V: TRBV7-2
D: -
J: TRBJ2-7
DNA: TGTGCCAGCAGCTTAGGGAGGTCTGCTTTCTCCTACGAGCAGTACTTC
CDR3: CASSLGRSAFSYEQYF